These 2 T cell receptor beta chains were all obtained from the same sample, sequenced in a study of shared clonotypes between healthy human individuals (dated by TCRdb to about 2020). Libraries were prepared through the immunoSEQ multiplex PCR assay. This immuneACCESS table, as held by TCRdb, lists in-frame sequences with V and J called but not all clones. Of the missing ones, under half trace to an unresolved V gene in checked studies; the others have no known cause. The sample includes 1,100,000 or so clones, with 75% to 85% observed a single time. The ten largest clones add up to 0.5% to 0.6% of the sample. Sequencing input: memory CD4+ T cells from PBMCs. Sample cell subset or site, as interpreted from the label and publication: CD45RA-negative fraction. Receptors originate from a man younger than 30 in good health. Some clones in this sample may be carry-over from other donors' samples.

The J gene is TRBJ2-7, the V gene TRBV4-3; 11 bases are a match to TRBD2. The CDR3 runs 16 residues. The V gene's germline CDR1 is LGHNA and CDR2 YSLEER. The J segment lost 7 bases and the V segment lost 5 bases, leaving 13 bases of the junction unmatched. The CDR3 coding sequence is TGCGCCAGCAGCGCTCATATAGCGGGAGGGCCGGGGGAGCAGTACTTC. This gives the protein CASSAHIAGGPGEQYF.

The chain combines TRBV5-1 with TRBJ2-7; TRBD2 might be the D (6 bases). The CDR3 runs to 15 residues. V was pared by 4 bases and J by 9 bases, with 23 bases between. Germline V lookup: CDR1 SGHRS, CDR2 YFSETQ. The CDR3 loop is CASSPVGVDYEVQYF. CDR3 bases: TGCGCCAGCAGCCCCGTGGGGGTGGACTACGAGGTGCAGTACTTC.